This is a list of T cell receptor beta chains from one sample in a study of blood T cell repertoires in COVID-19. The protocol was immunoSEQ multiplex PCR, while the TCRdb copy is restricted to in-frame clones and leaves out a portion. The sample lists 140,000 or so clones, roughly 89% occurring once. Sequenced sample: peripheral blood. The origin of the receptors is a man aged 25 to 40 with COVID-19, enrolled during active disease. Both conserved end residues are part of each CDR3.

>TRBJ2-3|TRBV5-6
CASSLAPGATDTQYF
>TRBJ1-1|TRBV28
CASSSSIQSTWAAFF
>TRBJ1-3|TRBV4-1
CASSSRQGSGNTIYF
>TRBJ2-7|TRBV7-9
CASSQGLGQGSFYEQYF
>TRBJ2-7|TRBV4-2
CASSQEVTSGGSSYEQYF
>TRBJ1-1|TRBV6-5
CASKGHANTEAFF
>TRBJ2-7|TRBV5-1
CASSLVEYEQYF
>TRBJ1-2|TRBV5-8
CASSSTLNYGYTF
>TRBJ2-7|TRBV12-3/TRBV12-4
CASSRGQLYEQYF
>TRBJ1-4|TRBV6-5
CASGGDATNEKLFF
>TRBJ1-3|TRBV7-2
CASSFSNTLSGNTIYF
>TRBJ1-4|TRBV12-3/TRBV12-4
CASSSRRAEKLFF
>TRBJ2-7|TRBV18
CASSPQSTNYEQYF
>TRBJ1-1|TRBV3-1/TRBV3-2
CASSNMNTEAFF
>TRBJ2-3|TRBV7-3
CASSLRGSTDTQYF
>TRBJ1-1|TRBV19
CASKIRGGHLNTEAFF
>TRBJ2-1|TRBV5-8
CASRPGQYNEQFF
>TRBJ2-2|TRBV28
CASSSGLAGGNTGELFF
>TRBJ2-2|TRBV29-1
CSSRSGGAFGELFF
>TRBJ2-7|TRBV28
CASTAAGTGGDEQYF